Below, 30 T cell receptor beta chains from the same sample are listed, as sequenced in a study of shared clonotypes between healthy human individuals. The method was immunoSEQ multiplex PCR; TCRdb's version includes in-frame clones alone and lacks a portion of them. The data show approximately 1.5 million clones, with 98% seen just once and around 0.45% held by the top ten. The sequenced sample consisted of naive CD4+ T cells sorted from blood. As for subset: CD45RA+ positively selected. These receptors all stem from a man aged 30-40 years in good health.

The rearrangement links TRBV9 to TRBJ1-3, with TRBD1 as a possible D gene (5 bases). CDR3 length equals 14 residues. V lost 4 bases to trimming and J lost 0 bases, with 8 bases between them. CDR1 is SGDLS and CDR2 is YYNGEE in the germline V gene. The CDR3 protein is CASSPDSSGNTIYF. The CDR3 DNA reads TGTGCCAGCAGCCCTGACAGCTCTGGAAACACCATATATTTT.

The chain is built from TRBV28 and TRBJ2-1; the D is unclear. There are 13 residues in the CDR3. With 6 bases removed from V and 2 bases from J, the gap between germline ends came to 8 bases. The V gene's germline CDR1 is MDHEN and CDR2 SYDVKM. The CDR3 protein is CASSPYPYNEQFF. The CDR3 bases are TGTGCCAGCAGCCCATACCCCTACAATGAGCAGTTCTTC.

The chain links TRBV7-8 to TRBJ1-3; D unclear. CDR1 is SGHVS and CDR2 is FQNEAQ in the germline V gene. V lost 7 bases and J 2 bases, leaving 15 bases between the germline ends. This CDR3 has 15 amino acids. The CDR3 reads CASTPGRHTGNTIYF. The CDR3 DNA follows: TGTGCCAGCACCCCGGGCAGGCACACTGGAAACACCATATATTTT.

This chain joins TRBV6-5 and TRBJ2-7, with a weak D call TRBD2 (6 bases). The CDR3 runs 14 residues. V shed 6 bases and J shed 6 bases, with 18 bases lying between them. Germline assignment: CDR1 MNHEY and CDR2 SVGAGI. The CDR3 protein is CASSPRDSLFEQYF. As DNA, the CDR3 is TGTGCCAGCAGCCCCCGGGACTCTTTATTCGAGCAGTACTTC.

The rearrangement links TRBV7-9 to TRBJ2-7, with D perhaps being TRBD1 or TRBD2 (5 bases each). The germline CDR1 and CDR2 sequences are SEHNR and FQNEAQ (reference sequence). The CDR3 is 14 residues long. V was cut by 2 bases and J by 5 bases, with 13 bases left in between. As DNA, the CDR3 is TGTGCCAGCAGCTTAAGCGGCAGGGTGCACGAGCAGTACTTC. It codes for CASSLSGRVHEQYF.

The chain recombines TRBV20-1 with TRBJ2-1; TRBD2 might be the D (6 bases). Per germline, CDR1 DFQATT and CDR2 SNEGSKA (reference sequence). The CDR3 runs 10 residues. This CDR3 reads CSPRGNEQFF. CDR3 in DNA: TGCAGCCCCCGGGGGAATGAGCAGTTCTTC.

This chain joins TRBV11-2 and TRBJ2-7; TRBD1 or TRBD2 may be the D gene (6 bases each). In germline, CDR1 is SGHAT, CDR2 FQNNGV. V shed 3 bases and J shed 0 bases, with 12 bases lying between them. CDR3 length: 15 residues. The CDR3 loop is CASSLSRGLSYEQYF. DNA of the CDR3: TGTGCCAGCAGCTTGTCCAGGGGACTCTCCTACGAGCAGTACTTC.

The rearrangement links TRBV25-1 to TRBJ2-3, with TRBD1 identical over 7 bases. The germline CDR1 and CDR2 sequences are MGHDK and SYGVNS. The CDR3 runs to 16 residues. J gave up 10 bases and V 3 bases, and 16 bases lay outside the gene matches. The CDR3 nucleotides read TGTGCCAGCAGTGATCCAAGACAGGGAGCGAGCGTTCCGCAGTATTTT. Amino acid sequence: CASSDPRQGASVPQYF.

The rearrangement uses TRBV25-1 and TRBJ1-2; 9 nucleotides match TRBD1. CDR1 and CDR2 (germline): MGHDK, SYGVNS. J gave up 8 bases and V 4 bases, and 5 bases lay outside the gene matches. The CDR3 length is 13 residues. The CDR3 here is CASSVQGAAGYTF. CDR3 coding DNA: TGTGCCAGCAGTGTACAGGGGGCGGCGGGCTACACCTTC.

The V gene is TRBV28, the J gene TRBJ2-5; D is possibly TRBD1 (6 bases). V lost 4 bases and J 4 bases, leaving 19 bases between the germline ends. Germline V CDR1 and CDR2: MDHEN, SYDVKM. CDR3 length equals 16 residues. CDR3 sequence (DNA): TGTGCCAGCAGTTCCCTCGGACAGTCTCCTGTAGAGACCCAGTACTTC. Protein sequence: CASSSLGQSPVETQYF.

The rearrangement uses TRBV27 and TRBJ1-1, with D possibly TRBD1 on 5 matching bases. Germline CDR1 is MNHEY and CDR2 is SMNVEV (reference sequence). The CDR3 runs 13 residues. V was trimmed by 3 bases and J by 6 bases, leaving 11 bases between them. The CDR3 DNA sequence: TGTGCCAGCAGTTTGGTATGGGGCGCTGAAGCTTTCTTT. This sequence encodes CASSLVWGAEAFF.

The J gene is TRBJ1-1, the V gene TRBV2, with a tentative D call TRBD1 (5 bases). The CDR3 runs to 15 residues. Germline CDR1 and CDR2: SNHLY and FYNNEI. Trimming took 6 bases from V and 4 from J, leaving 18 bases between them. DNA for the CDR3: TGTGCCAGCAGCGGCTCCGGGGCGGGCAGCACTGAAGCTTTCTTT. This codes for CASSGSGAGSTEAFF.

A word on this clone: A junction end diverges from the germline sequence, so it may reflect a read error. The genes are TRBV7-7 and TRBJ2-1, with 7 bases identical to TRBD2. Germline-derived CDR1 and CDR2 are SSHAT and FNYEAQ (reference sequence). This CDR3 contains 15 residues. CDR3: CASSRSSGPYNEQFF. CDR3 DNA sequence: TGTGCTAGCAGCCGATCTAGCGGCCCCTACAATGAGCAGTTCTTC. The complete variable domain, with remaining parts taken from reference TRBV7-7 and TRBJ2-1, reads GAGVSQSPRYKVTKRGQDVTLRCDPISSHATLYWYQQALGQGPEFLTYFNYEAQPDKSGLPSDRFSAERPEGSISTLTIQRTEQRDSAMYRCASSRSSGPYNEQFFGPGTRLTVL.

CDR3 protein: CATHKALAGVVLYNEQFF. CDR3 in DNA: TGTGCCACCCACAAAGCACTAGCGGGAGTAGTTTTGTACAATGAGCAGTTCTTC. The chain links TRBV15 to TRBJ2-1, with 11 bases aligning to TRBD2. Losses at the gene ends were 8 bases for V and 4 bases for J; bases not matched to a gene: 16. Germline V gene sequence: CDR1 LNHNV, CDR2 YYDKDF (reference sequence). The CDR3 covers 18 residues.

The V gene is TRBV10-3, the J gene TRBJ2-1; D possibly corresponds to TRBD2 (6 bases). Germline V gene lookup returns CDR1 ENHRY and CDR2 SYGVKD. The CDR3 has 13 amino acids. The V end lost 7 bases, the J end lost 10 bases, and 17 bases lay between the germline ends. The DNA of the CDR3 is TGTGCCATCAAGGTCAGGGACTTCGGCGAGCAGTTCTTC. It yields the protein CAIKVRDFGEQFF.

Here the CDR3 DNA reads TGTGCCAGCAGTGAAAATCTAGGCCTTAATGAGCAGTTCTTC. It yields the protein CASSENLGLNEQFF. V is TRBV6-1 and J is TRBJ2-1; D gene uncertain. V lost 2 bases and J lost 7, with 12 bases in between. This CDR3 comprises 14 residues. CDR1 MNHNS and CDR2 SASEGT come from the germline V gene.

On this clone: Other DNA sequences of this sample code for an identical CDR3. The rearrangement uses TRBV7-9 and TRBJ2-2; possibly TRBD1 for D (5 bases). The CDR3 sequence is 15 residues long. Germline assignment: CDR1 SEHNR and CDR2 FQNEAQ (reference sequence). The V end was cut by 1 base, the J end by 2 bases, with 8 bases between. The DNA of the CDR3 is TGTGCCAGCAGCTTAGGAGACAGAAACACCGGGGAGCTGTTTTTT. Translating gives CASSLGDRNTGELFF.

The V gene is TRBV19, the J gene TRBJ2-5, with 7 positions matching TRBD1. The J segment lost 1 base and the V segment lost 7 bases, leaving 9 bases of the junction unmatched. The CDR3 loop spans 15 amino acids. Germline V gene sequence: CDR1 LNHDA, CDR2 SQIVND (reference sequence). This CDR3 is CASKSPGQSQETQYF. CDR3 DNA sequence: TGTGCCAGTAAATCCCCGGGACAGTCCCAAGAGACCCAGTACTTC.

The V and J genes are TRBV2 and TRBJ2-2; D unresolved. Trimming shortened V by 4 bases and J by 2 bases, and 11 bases separated the two germline ends. Germline V gene lookup returns CDR1 SNHLY and CDR2 FYNNEI. The CDR3 sequence is 15 residues long. The CDR3 is CASSAGRINTGELFF. DNA for the CDR3: TGTGCCAGCAGTGCTGGTAGGATAAACACCGGGGAGCTGTTTTTT.

The chain is built from TRBV6-1 and TRBJ2-2, with D unclear. V was cut by 6 bases and J by 0 bases, with 8 bases left in between. From germline, CDR1 is MNHNS and CDR2 SASEGT. The CDR3 runs 14 residues. The CDR3 nucleotides read TGTGCCAGCAGACGGAACCCGAACACCGGGGAGCTGTTTTTT. Translating gives CASRRNPNTGELFF.

The rearrangement uses TRBV14 and TRBJ2-7; a possible D gene is TRBD1 (6 bases). The CDR3 totals 15 residues. CDR1 is SGHDN and CDR2 is FVKESK in the germline V gene. V lost 0 bases and J lost 4, with 13 bases in between. The CDR3 region has the DNA TGTGCCAGCAGCCAAGACAGGGGACGGAGGTACGAGCAGTACTTC. This encodes CASSQDRGRRYEQYF. Drawing the rest from reference TRBV14 and TRBJ2-7, the complete variable domain is EAGVTQFPSHSVIEKGQTVTLRCDPISGHDNLYWYRRVMGKEIKFLLHFVKESKQDESGMPNNRFLAERTGGTYSTLKVQPAELEDSGVYFCASSQDRGRRYEQYFGPGTRLTVT.

The chain uses TRBV6-1 and TRBJ1-1; D remains unclear. Looked up from germline, CDR1 is MNHNS and CDR2 is SASEGT. Trimming stripped 6 bases from V and 6 bases from J, with 17 bases between. This CDR3 is 14 amino acids long. The CDR3 is CASRPITEGAEAFF. Written as DNA, the CDR3 is TGTGCCAGCAGACCCATTACGGAGGGCGCTGAAGCTTTCTTT.

This chain connects TRBV28 to TRBJ1-4; a possible D gene is TRBD1 (6 bases). V was shortened by 1 base and J by 5 bases, with 11 bases between the two germline ends. This CDR3 comprises 15 residues. Germline CDR1 and CDR2: MDHEN and SYDVKM. The DNA for the CDR3 is TGTGCCAGCAGTTTATCGGGGGCAGGGAATGAAAAACTGTTTTTT. The encoded protein is CASSLSGAGNEKLFF.

The chain recombines TRBV29-1 with TRBJ2-7; TRBD2 matches 12 bases. Germline V lookup: CDR1 SQVTM, CDR2 ANQGSEA. CDR3 length equals 14 residues. Germline trimming cut 3 bases from V and 5 bases from J; bases unmatched to any gene: 5. CDR3 region: CSVETSGSNDEQYF. In DNA form, the CDR3 reads TGCAGCGTTGAGACTAGCGGGAGTAACGACGAGCAGTACTTC.

The chain couples TRBV5-4 to TRBJ2-2; D gene uncertain. Trimming cost V 2 bases and J 4 bases, with 6 bases left between them. CDR1 is SGHNT, CDR2 YYREEE, per germline (reference sequence). The CDR3 loop spans 13 amino acids. CDR3 region: CASSLAVTGELFF. For the CDR3, the DNA is TGTGCCAGCAGCTTAGCAGTCACCGGGGAGCTGTTTTTT.

V gene TRBV7-2 combines with J gene TRBJ2-1; 8 bases fit TRBD2. Germline V gene sequence: CDR1 SGHTA, CDR2 FQGNSA. This CDR3 has 16 amino acids. Trimming took 0 bases from V and 7 from J; bases not matched to a gene: 8. The CDR3 protein is CASSLAPAGAVNEQFF. CDR3 nucleotides: TGTGCCAGCAGCTTAGCCCCAGCGGGAGCAGTTAATGAGCAGTTCTTC. The variable domain in full, completed from reference TRBV7-2 and TRBJ2-1, reads GAGVSQSPSNKVTEKGKDVELRCDPISGHTALYWYRQSLGQGLEFLIYFQGNSAPDKSGLPSDRFSAERTGGSVSTLTIQRTQQEDSAVYLCASSLAPAGAVNEQFFGPGTRLTVL.

V usage is TRBV5-1 and J usage is TRBJ1-2, with unresolved D. The CDR3 is made up of 13 amino acids. The V end lost 5 bases, the J end lost 4 bases, and 12 bases lay between the germline ends. The germline V gene has CDR1 SGHRS and CDR2 YFSETQ. Here the CDR3 reads CASRAGSGYGYTF. For the CDR3, the DNA is TGCGCCAGCAGGGCGGGTTCCGGCTATGGCTACACCTTC.

This clone has only one observation. The CDR3 region is CASSPLGLASSGPNQPQHF. The CDR3 DNA is TGTGCCAGCTCACCACTCGGTCTCGCTTCGTCAGGGCCCAATCAGCCCCAGCATTTT. This chain uses TRBV18 with TRBJ1-5, with D possibly TRBD1 on 5 matching bases. In germline, CDR1 is KGHSH, CDR2 LQKENI. This CDR3 region has 19 residues. The V end was cut by 1 base, the J end by 3 bases, with 22 bases between.

CDR3 sequence reads: CASSPLGGLAGSEQYF. DNA for the CDR3: TGTGCCAGCAGTCCACTCGGGGGACTAGCGGGAAGCGAGCAGTACTTC. The rearrangement joins TRBV28 to TRBJ2-7, with 13 bases that match TRBD2. CDR3 length: 16 amino acids. Trimming cost V 5 bases and J 6 bases; bases outside gene matches: 10. In germline, CDR1 is MDHEN, CDR2 SYDVKM.

This rearrangement joins TRBV18 to TRBJ1-2; the D gene is possibly TRBD1 (5 bases). Trimming pared 1 base from V and 4 bases from J, leaving 13 bases between. This CDR3 is 15 amino acids long. Germline V gene sequence: CDR1 KGHSH, CDR2 LQKENI. CDR3 residues: CASSPQGTGGYGYTF. CDR3 sequence (DNA): TGTGCCAGCTCACCACAAGGGACGGGGGGCTATGGCTACACCTTC.